This TCR beta chain derives from a study of blood T cells in healthy people across ages. For the study at large: Template-switching capture recovered about one barcoded beta molecule per two T cells.

With a J-beta primer mix and a sample-barcoded 5' primer, a second PCR ran roughly 6 to 12 cycles. In TCRdb, the 5' RACE reads were re-called with MiXCR into one record per CDR3 protein. This table has hundreds of thousands of distinct CDR3 sequences, more than 45% appearing once. The CDR3 is 15 residues long. Per germline, CDR1 MNHEY and CDR2 SVGAGI. Trimming removed 6 bases from V and 2 bases from J, with 14 bases in between. Donors gave approximately 9.9 milliliters of peripheral blood apiece. The authors isolated at least 6.5 million PBMCs per sample. With each sample, at least 6 micrograms of total RNA were extracted.

Material for sequencing was blood. The TCR originated in a man younger than 45 in good health. The J gene is TRBJ2-1, the V gene TRBV6-5, with D possibly matching TRBD2 (5 bases). The CDR3 spells CASRKNSATYNEQFF. The CDR3 DNA is TGTGCCAGCAGAAAGAATAGCGCAACCTACAATGAGCAGTTCTTC.